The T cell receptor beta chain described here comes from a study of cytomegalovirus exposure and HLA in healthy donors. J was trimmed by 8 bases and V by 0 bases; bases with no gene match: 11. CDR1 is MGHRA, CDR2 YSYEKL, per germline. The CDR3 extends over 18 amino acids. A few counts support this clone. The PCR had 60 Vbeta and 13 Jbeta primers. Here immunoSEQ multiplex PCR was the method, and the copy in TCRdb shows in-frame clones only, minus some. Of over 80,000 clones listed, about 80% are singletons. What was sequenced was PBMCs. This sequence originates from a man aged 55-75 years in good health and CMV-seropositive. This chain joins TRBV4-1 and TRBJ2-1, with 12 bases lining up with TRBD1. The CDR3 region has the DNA TGCGCCAGCAGCCAAGATGGAGCCTCGGGACAGGGGGCCTATGAGCAGTTCTTC. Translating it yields CASSQDGASGQGAYEQFF.